These 5 T cell receptor beta chains originate from one sample sequenced in a study of lymphopenia after photon versus proton radiotherapy. Generated by immunoSEQ multiplex PCR, the TCRdb table keeps only in-frame clones and is missing some. The repertoire consists of around 63,000 clones, with about nine tenths occurring once and the leading ten covering approximately 11%. This specimen consisted of peripheral blood, obtained from a patient treated with proton-based radiotherapy. The receptor set was obtained from a man older than 75 with esophageal cancer.

The V call is TRBV9, the J call TRBJ1-4; TRBD1 agrees at 7 bases. Trimming removed 4 bases from V and 7 bases from J; junction bases left unmatched: 10. CDR3 length: 15 residues. Germline V gene sequence: CDR1 SGDLS, CDR2 YYNGEE. CDR3 in amino acids: CASSSEEGAGEKLFF. The CDR3 coding sequence is TGTGCCAGCAGCTCAGAGGAGGGGGCAGGTGAAAAACTGTTTTTT.

The chain recombines TRBV4-3 with TRBJ1-5; D is ambiguous. Per the germline V gene, CDR1 is LGHNA and CDR2 is YSLEER. V lost 0 bases and J 6 bases, leaving 6 bases between the germline ends. The CDR3 is made up of 13 amino acids. CDR3 region: CASSQDGFQPQHF. The CDR3 DNA follows: TGCGCCAGCAGCCAAGACGGGTTTCAGCCCCAGCATTTT.

The rearrangement joins TRBV18 to TRBJ1-3, with a tentative D call TRBD1 (5 bases). This CDR3 spans 17 amino acids. V shed 1 base and J shed 0 bases, with 13 bases lying between them. The germline CDR1 and CDR2 sequences are KGHSH and LQKENI. CDR3 DNA: TGTGCCAGCTCACCACAAAATTCAGGGCTCTCTGGAAACACCATATATTTT. This gives the protein CASSPQNSGLSGNTIYF.

V usage is TRBV7-2 and J usage is TRBJ1-6; D might be TRBD1 (5 bases). V dropped 2 bases and J dropped 13 bases, with 12 bases sitting between them. Germline-derived CDR1 and CDR2 are SGHTA and FQGNSA. The CDR3 loop spans 13 amino acids. CDR3 loop: CASSLRGASPLHF. In DNA, the CDR3 is TGTGCCAGCAGCTTAAGGGGTGCTTCCCCCCTCCACTTT.

The chain has TRBV15 and TRBJ1-2, with no clear D. This CDR3 contains 14 residues. Germline V gene sequence: CDR1 LNHNV, CDR2 YYDKDF (reference sequence). V was shortened by 1 base and J by 3 bases, with 9 bases between the two germline ends. CDR3: CATSRVGRDYGYTF. CDR3 bases: TGTGCCACCAGCAGAGTAGGGAGAGACTATGGCTACACCTTC. Full variable domain (remainder filled in from reference TRBV15 and TRBJ1-2): DAMVIQNPRYQVTQFGKPVTLSCSQTLNHNVMYWYQQKSSQAPKLLFHYYDKDFNNEADTPDNFQSRRPNTSFCFLDIRSPGLGDTAMYLCATSRVGRDYGYTFGSGTRLTVV.